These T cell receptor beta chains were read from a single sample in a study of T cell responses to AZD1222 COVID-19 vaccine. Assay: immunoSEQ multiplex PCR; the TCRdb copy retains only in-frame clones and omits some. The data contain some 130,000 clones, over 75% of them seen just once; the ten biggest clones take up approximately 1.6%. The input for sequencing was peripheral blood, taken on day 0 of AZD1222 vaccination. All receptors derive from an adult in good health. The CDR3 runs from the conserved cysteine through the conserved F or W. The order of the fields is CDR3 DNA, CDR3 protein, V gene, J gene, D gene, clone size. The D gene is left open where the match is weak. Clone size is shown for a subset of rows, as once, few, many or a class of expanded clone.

TGCGCCAGCAGCCACCCGCTCCCAATCAGGGGGCGGAAAGGCACTGAAGCTTTCTTT	CASSHPLPIRGRKGTEAFF	TRBV4-1	TRBJ1-1	TRBD1	few
TGTGCCAGCAGCTTGTTCGACAGTAGGAGCAATCAGCCCCAGCATTTT	CASSLFDSRSNQPQHF	TRBV5-4	TRBJ1-5	NA	NA
TGTGCCAGCAGTCGACTCAATGTGGATGGCTACACCTTC	CASSRLNVDGYTF	TRBV2	TRBJ1-2	NA	NA
TGTGCCACCAGCAGAGATCGCGACGGGAACCTTAACTATGGCTACACCTTC	CATSRDRDGNLNYGYTF	TRBV15	TRBJ1-2	NA	NA
TGTGCCAGCAGTTTAGCGGGGGGCGGAGAGACCCAGTACTTC	CASSLAGGGETQYF	TRBV2	TRBJ2-5	TRBD2	NA
TGTGCCAGCAGCCCGGTAGCGGGAACGAACACCGGGGAGCTGTTTTTT	CASSPVAGTNTGELFF	TRBV13	TRBJ2-2	TRBD2	NA
TGCGCCAGCAGTGAGTCGGTCTCTCAGCCCCAGCATTTT	CASSESVSQPQHF	TRBV10-2	TRBJ1-5	NA	NA
TGCAGTGCTAGTTTGCCAGGGAATCAGCCCCAGCATTTT	CSASLPGNQPQHF	TRBV20-1	TRBJ1-5	NA	NA
TGTGCCAGCAGCCAAGCATTGTTTAATCAGCCCCAGCATTTT	CASSQALFNQPQHF	TRBV3-1/TRBV3-2	TRBJ1-5	NA	NA
TGTGCTAGCAGCGACCGTCTGGCCGGCACAGATACGCAGTATTTT	CASSDRLAGTDTQYF	TRBV7-7	TRBJ2-3	NA	once
TGTGCCAGCATAGGGCTAAGTCGTCCAGATACGCAGTATTTT	CASIGLSRPDTQYF	TRBV27	TRBJ2-3	NA	once
TGTGCCAGCAGCTTTGACAGGGAATACAATCAGCCCCAGCATTTT	CASSFDREYNQPQHF	TRBV7-9	TRBJ1-5	TRBD1	NA
TGTGCCAGCAGCCCTCCAGTCTTTGGCACTGAAGCTTTCTTT	CASSPPVFGTEAFF	TRBV7-9	TRBJ1-1	NA	NA
TGTGCCAGCAGTGACTCGAGTAGGGCCACTGAAGCTTTCTTT	CASSDSSRATEAFF	TRBV6-4	TRBJ1-1	NA	many
TGTGCCAGCAGCTCGCATACGTCGGACAGGGTAGGTCAGCCCCAGCATTTT	CASSSHTSDRVGQPQHF	TRBV5-5	TRBJ1-5	TRBD1	NA
TGTGCCAGCAGTTACTCGAAAGGGAAAGATACGCAGTATTTT	CASSYSKGKDTQYF	TRBV6-5	TRBJ2-3	NA	few
TGCGCCAGCAGCCTCCGTGAGGGCGGGACAGAATTGCAGCCCCAGCATTTT	CASSLREGGTELQPQHF	TRBV4-1	TRBJ1-5	TRBD1	NA
TGTGCCAGCAGCCAAGATGGGCCGACTTCTCCAGAGACCCAGTACTTC	CASSQDGPTSPETQYF	TRBV14	TRBJ2-5	NA	NA
TGTGCCAGCAGACAGGGGTGGGCTGGAAACACCATATATTTT	CASRQGWAGNTIYF	TRBV6-5	TRBJ1-3	TRBD1	NA
TGTGCCAGCAGCGTCGGGACAGGGGTAATTAGTGAGACCCAGTACTTC	CASSVGTGVISETQYF	TRBV9	TRBJ2-5	TRBD1	NA
TGTGCCATCAGCCGGACAGGGGGCTGGGATAGCAATCAGCCCCAGCATTTT	CAISRTGGWDSNQPQHF	TRBV10-3	TRBJ1-5	TRBD1	few
TGTGCCAGCAGACCTCAGGGGGGGTTAAGCAATCAGCCCCAGCATTTT	CASRPQGGLSNQPQHF	TRBV28	TRBJ1-5	TRBD1	NA
TGCAGCGCCCAATCCGGGACAGGGGGTTTGGGCTACACCTTC	CSAQSGTGGLGYTF	TRBV29-1	TRBJ1-2	TRBD1	NA
TGTGCCAGCAGCTTAGAAGGGACAAGGGGGTACAATGAGCAGTTCTTC	CASSLEGTRGYNEQFF	TRBV7-9	TRBJ2-1	NA	once
TGTGCCAGCAGGAGGGAGTCCTACGAGCAGTACTTC	CASRRESYEQYF	TRBV2	TRBJ2-7	NA	NA
TGTGCCAGTGGGGACAGGCGCCTAGGAAATTCACCCCTCCACTTT	CASGDRRLGNSPLHF	TRBV19	TRBJ1-6	TRBD1	NA
TGTGCCAGCACAGTCGGGGGGGCGCGGGACAATGAGCAGTTCTTC	CASTVGGARDNEQFF	TRBV6-6	TRBJ2-1	TRBD2	once
TGTGCCAGCAGTTTGGACAGCCCCAATCAGCCCCAGCATTTT	CASSLDSPNQPQHF	TRBV2	TRBJ1-5	NA	NA
TGTGCCAGCAGCCGGGACAGGGGCTCAGATACGCAGTATTTT	CASSRDRGSDTQYF	TRBV7-3	TRBJ2-3	TRBD1	NA
TGTGCCAGCAGCTTGGGCAGGGTTACCTACGAGCAGTACTTC	CASSLGRVTYEQYF	TRBV5-6	TRBJ2-7	NA	few
TGTGCCATCAGTGAGAACGGGGTGGATTCACCCCTCCACTTT	CAISENGVDSPLHF	TRBV10-3	TRBJ1-6	NA	NA
TGTGCCAGCAGTTACTCGCCAGGGGGCCCCTACGAGCAGTACTTC	CASSYSPGGPYEQYF	TRBV6-2/TRBV6-3	TRBJ2-7	TRBD1	NA
TGTGCCAGCAGCTCGCCCACCGTGGGGGGCGAGGGCTACACCTTC	CASSSPTVGGEGYTF	TRBV5-8	TRBJ1-2	NA	once
TGCGCCAGCAGCTTGGTACAGGGGGGAGAGACCCAGTACTTC	CASSLVQGGETQYF	TRBV5-1	TRBJ2-5	TRBD1	NA
TGTGCCAGCAGTTACTGGTCAGGGGCTGAAGCTTTCTTT	CASSYWSGAEAFF	TRBV6-5	TRBJ1-1	NA	NA
TGTGCCAGCAGCTTAACTAGCGGGAGGTTCTACAATGAGCAGTTCTTC	CASSLTSGRFYNEQFF	TRBV27	TRBJ2-1	TRBD2	NA
TGTGCCAGCAGTTACAACTACCCAAATGAGCAGTTCTTC	CASSYNYPNEQFF	TRBV6-2/TRBV6-3	TRBJ2-1	NA	NA
TGTGCCTGGGTGTGGCAGGGAAGAGCCAACGTCCTGACTTTC	CAWVWQGRANVLTF	TRBV30	TRBJ2-6	NA	NA
TGTGCCAGCAGCTTGGCCGACAGGGGGAATTACGAGCAGTACTTC	CASSLADRGNYEQYF	TRBV5-6	TRBJ2-7	TRBD1	NA
TGTGCCAGGGCGGGAGGACTAGCTTCCTCTGGGGCCAACGTCCTGACTTTC	CARAGGLASSGANVLTF	TRBV21-1	TRBJ2-6	NA	NA
TGTGCCATCAGTGATATGACCGGGCCGAGAGATTACGAGCAGTACTTC	CAISDMTGPRDYEQYF	TRBV10-3	TRBJ2-7	NA	NA
TGTGCCAGTAGCAAGGTCTACAGAGTGAACACTGAAGCTTTCTTT	CASSKVYRVNTEAFF	TRBV19	TRBJ1-1	NA	NA
TGTGCCTTTGGGCGGGGGTTGAGGAACACTGAAGCTTTCTTT	CAFGRGLRNTEAFF	TRBV30	TRBJ1-1	NA	NA
TGTGCCAGCAGCCATGGACTTGGCGATGAGCAGTTCTTC	CASSHGLGDEQFF	TRBV14	TRBJ2-1	NA	NA
TGTGCCACGAAGGGGGGGGATACGAGGGAGACCCAGTACTTC	CATKGGDTRETQYF	TRBV10-3	TRBJ2-5	NA	NA
TGTGCCAGCAGCTTAGCGGGGGGGCTCCAGGAGACCCAGTACTTC	CASSLAGGLQETQYF	TRBV7-3	TRBJ2-5	TRBD2	NA
TGCGCCAGCAGCCAAGATCGACAGCAGTACTTC	CASSQDRQQYF	TRBV4-1	TRBJ2-4	NA	few
TGCGCCAGCAGCCAAGATCCAGGGACCGGGGAGCTGTTTTTT	CASSQDPGTGELFF	TRBV4-3	TRBJ2-2	NA	NA
TGTGCCAGCAGCTTAGGGCTAGCGGGAGTCAATGAGCAGTTCTTC	CASSLGLAGVNEQFF	TRBV7-2	TRBJ2-1	TRBD2	NA
TGTGCCAGCAGCTTGGGCCCTGACAGGAGCTCCTACGAGCAGTACTTC	CASSLGPDRSSYEQYF	TRBV7-9	TRBJ2-7	NA	few
TGTGCCAGCAGTCAAAGTCAGGGGAGGATCGCTGGCTACACCTTC	CASSQSQGRIAGYTF	TRBV21-1	TRBJ1-2	NA	NA
TGTGCCAGCAGCCCCGGACTCCTTGACTCCTACGAGCAGTACTTC	CASSPGLLDSYEQYF	TRBV6-5	TRBJ2-7	NA	NA
TGTGCCAGCAGCCAGGAGCGGGAGAACGTCTACAATGAGCAGTTCTTC	CASSQERENVYNEQFF	TRBV3-1/TRBV3-2	TRBJ2-1	TRBD2	NA
TGTGCCAGCAGCGCCGGGACAGGGAATCAATGGGGATCACCCCTCCACTTT	CASSAGTGNQWGSPLHF	TRBV2	TRBJ1-6	TRBD1	NA
TGCAGCGTTGGTGGTGGGACAGGAGTAAATGGCTACACCTTC	CSVGGGTGVNGYTF	TRBV29-1	TRBJ1-2	TRBD1	NA